The source of this TCR beta chain is a study of blood T cells in healthy people across ages. For the second PCR, which ran for 7 to 11 cycles, a sample-barcoded 5' primer and a J-beta primer mix were used. TCRdb fed the 5' RACE reads into MiXCR, producing one record per CDR3 protein. Here the sample spans 790,000 or so distinct CDR3 sequences, 35% to 50% being singletons. This CDR3 has 16 residues. CDR1 is SGHTA and CDR2 is FQGNSA in the germline V gene. The V gene lost 5 bases and the J gene lost 9 bases, with 23 bases spanning the gap. The chain is built from TRBV7-2 and TRBJ2-1; either TRBD1 or TRBD2 may supply D (5 bases each). This clonotype was obtained from a man older than 75 in good health. Sequences were obtained from blood. The CDR3 region is CASSLIVGTPEGEQFF. Written as DNA, the CDR3 is TGTGCCAGCAGCCTTATAGTCGGGACGCCCGAGGGTGAGCAGTTCTTC.